This T cell receptor beta chain was recovered during a study of early T cells in non-severe SARS-CoV-2 infection. This clonotype has ten or more counts. As yet, its antigen is unknown. Study-wide results and limits: Reliance on VDJdb matching favored anti-spike CD8 responses; private and CD4 specificities were missed.

The TCR library protocol attached unique molecular identifiers to the individual cDNA molecules. TCRdb redid the calling of the 5' RACE reads with MiXCR, one entry per CDR3 protein. The sample holds fewer than 65,000 distinct CDR3 sequences; roughly 8.8% are singletons and the top ten take around 1.3%. V gave up 4 bases and J gave up 10 bases, with 11 bases separating them. CDR1 MNHNS and CDR2 SASEGT come from the germline V gene. The CDR3 loop spans 12 amino acids. The source is an adult who was a healthcare worker with PCR-confirmed SARS-CoV-2 infection or an uninfected control (not recorded which). The sample taken for sequencing was whole blood. The chain couples TRBV6-1 to TRBJ2-1; TRBD1 is a possible D gene (6 bases). The DNA for the CDR3 is TGTGCCAGCAGTGTAACAGGGAGAGAGCAGTTCTTC. It codes for CASSVTGREQFF.